Presented here are 20 T cell receptor beta chains from one specimen sequenced in a study of cytomegalovirus exposure and HLA in healthy donors. The primer mix had 60 Vbeta and 13 Jbeta primers. Sequencing was performed with immunoSEQ multiplex PCR; in TCRdb, only in-frame clones are kept and a portion is missing. This table holds roughly 90,000 clones, 70% to 85% found once. Sample: PBMCs. Every receptor here comes from a young man in good health and CMV-seronegative.

The CDR3 bases are TGTGCCAGCAGTGAACAGGGGGAGACATACGAGCAGTACTTC. Its protein product is CASSEQGETYEQYF. The chain employs TRBV2 and TRBJ2-7, with TRBD1 matching 7 bases. Germline V gene data show CDR1 as SNHLY and CDR2 as FYNNEI. This CDR3 spans 14 amino acids. Trimming at V came to 2 bases and at J to 4 bases, leaving 5 bases not matched to a gene.

This sequence joins TRBV11-2 and TRBJ2-1; D gene uncertain. Deletions cut 1 base from V and 0 bases from J, with 7 bases between. Germline CDR1 is SGHAT and CDR2 is FQNNGV. The CDR3 is 15 amino acids. The CDR3 here is CASSLVASSYNEQFF. The CDR3 region has the DNA TGTGCCAGCAGCTTAGTCGCGAGCTCCTACAATGAGCAGTTCTTC.

The rearrangement uses TRBV30 and TRBJ2-7, with 8 bases that match TRBD1. The V gene's germline CDR1 is GTSNPN and CDR2 SVGIG (reference sequence). Trimming at V came to 2 bases and at J to 2 bases, leaving 17 bases not matched to a gene. The length of the CDR3 is 18 residues. Here the CDR3 reads CAWSQGRGRRIGTYEQYF. CDR3 nucleotide sequence: TGTGCCTGGAGTCAAGGCAGGGGGCGCCGGATTGGGACCTACGAGCAGTACTTC.

This rearrangement joins TRBV7-9 to TRBJ2-7, with TRBD1 matching over 11 bases. This CDR3 comprises 15 residues. From germline, CDR1 is SEHNR and CDR2 FQNEAQ (reference sequence). V lost 5 bases and J lost 4; bases outside the gene matches: 7. CDR3 nucleotide sequence: TGTGCCAGCAGCCAAGGACAGGGGGCTTTTTACGAGCAGTACTTC. This gives the protein CASSQGQGAFYEQYF.

The J gene is TRBJ2-3, the V gene TRBV7-2; TRBD2 agrees at 10 bases. The CDR3 sequence is 16 residues long. With 0 bases clipped from V and 4 bases from J, the junction kept 4 bases outside the gene matches. Looked up from germline, CDR1 is SGHTA and CDR2 is FQGNSA. CDR3 region: CASSLAGTSAPDTQYF. As DNA, the CDR3 is TGTGCCAGCAGCTTAGCGGGGACTAGCGCCCCAGATACGCAGTATTTT.

The chain links TRBV28 to TRBJ1-1; unclear D gene. The germline V and J ends were trimmed by 8 bases and 1 base, with 14 bases remaining between them. CDR3 length: 14 amino acids. From germline, CDR1 is MDHEN and CDR2 SYDVKM. The CDR3: CASPGVDRNTEAFF. CDR3 bases: TGTGCCAGCCCCGGAGTAGATCGGAACACTGAAGCTTTCTTT. The variable domain in full, with the rest retrieved from reference TRBV28 and TRBJ1-1, is DVKVTQSSRYLVKRTGEKVFLECVQDMDHENMFWYRQDPGLGLRLIYFSYDVKMKEKGDIPEGYSVSREKKERFSLILESASTNQTSMYLCASPGVDRNTEAFFGQGTRLTVV.

About this clone: The same CDR3 is also encoded by other DNA sequences in this sample. This rearrangement joins TRBV6-5 to TRBJ2-1, with 11 bases matching TRBD2. V shed 2 bases and J 4 bases; nucleotides not matched to a gene: 1. The CDR3 consists of 15 residues. CDR1 and CDR2 from the germline V gene are MNHEY and SVGAGI. The CDR3 DNA follows: TGTGCCAGCAGTTACGGGACTAGCGGTTACAATGAGCAGTTCTTC. This codes for CASSYGTSGYNEQFF.

This clone came up a few times. The V gene is TRBV4-1, the J gene TRBJ2-1, with TRBD2 matching over 12 bases. The CDR3 is 19 amino acids. From germline, CDR1 is MGHRA and CDR2 YSYEKL. V lost 4 bases to trimming and J lost 3 bases; unmatched junction nucleotides: 13. CDR3: CASSRPTSGRNPNYNEQFF. CDR3 nucleotide sequence: TGCGCCAGCAGCCGCCCGACTAGCGGGAGAAACCCGAACTACAATGAGCAGTTCTTC.

V gene TRBV29-1 combines with J gene TRBJ1-5; D gene unclear. Per germline, CDR1 SQVTM and CDR2 ANQGSEA. This CDR3 comprises 12 residues. The V end was cut by 7 bases, the J end by 1 base, with 8 bases between. In DNA form, the CDR3 reads TGCAGCGCCGGGTGGAGCAATCAGCCCCAGCATTTT. Translation gives CSAGWSNQPQHF.

V is TRBV5-1 and J is TRBJ1-2; tentative D call: TRBD1 (5 bases). Germline lookup yields CDR1 SGHRS and CDR2 YFSETQ. Trimming removed 3 bases from V and 1 base from J, with 13 bases in between. The CDR3 runs 15 residues. CDR3: CASSYRTQNNYGYTF. The CDR3 DNA sequence: TGCGCCAGCAGCTATAGGACACAGAATAACTATGGCTACACCTTC.

DNA of the CDR3: TGTGCCAGCTTCCTAGCGGGAGGGGGCACAGATACGCAGTATTTT. This gives the protein CASFLAGGGTDTQYF. The rearrangement links TRBV28 to TRBJ2-3, with 12 bases aligning to TRBD2. Trimming removed 8 bases from V and 1 base from J; junction bases left unmatched: 4. CDR1 and CDR2 from the germline V gene are MDHEN and SYDVKM. This CDR3 is 15 amino acids long.

This clone was found a few times. The chain combines TRBV5-1 with TRBJ1-4, with D hard to call. Trimming removed 4 bases at V and 7 bases at J, with 17 bases between. The CDR3 has 15 residues. CDR1 and CDR2 (germline): SGHRS, YFSETQ. CDR3 sequence reads: CASSGGRGGGEKLFF. DNA for the CDR3: TGCGCCAGCAGCGGAGGACGGGGAGGTGGTGAAAAACTGTTTTTT.

In this sample, this clone turned up once. V gene TRBV30 combines with J gene TRBJ1-5, with 9 nucleotides matching TRBD1. The CDR3 length is 14 residues. Germline values: CDR1 GTSNPN, CDR2 SVGIG (reference sequence). Losses at the gene ends were 0 bases for V and 4 bases for J; bases not matched to a gene: 1. The CDR3 nucleotides read TGTGCCTGGAGTGTTGGACAGGGGAATCAGCCCCAGCATTTT. This gives the protein CAWSVGQGNQPQHF.

The chain links TRBV18 to TRBJ1-6; tentative D call: TRBD1 (6 bases). Germline V gives CDR1 KGHSH, CDR2 LQKENI. The CDR3 contains 13 residues. Trimming removed 0 bases at V and 9 bases at J, with 6 bases between. In nucleotides, the CDR3 is TGTGCCAGCTCACCACCCAGGGGTTCACCCCTCCACTTT. The encoded protein is CASSPPRGSPLHF.

For the CDR3, the DNA is TGTGCCAGCAGTGATCTGGGGGGTTCGATGGGGGAGCTGTTTTTT. Translating it yields CASSDLGGSMGELFF. The chain joins TRBV2 to TRBJ2-2; a possible D gene is TRBD2 (6 bases). V gave up 3 bases and J gave up 8 bases, with 16 bases separating them. CDR3 length equals 15 residues. Germline V gene data show CDR1 as SNHLY and CDR2 as FYNNEI. The full variable domain, with the rest looked up from reference TRBV2 and TRBJ2-2, is EPEVTQTPSHQVTQMGQEVILRCVPISNHLYFYWYRQILGQKVEFLVSFYNNEISEKSEIFDDQFSVERPDGSNFTLKIRSTKLEDSAMYFCASSDLGGSMGELFFGEGSRLTVL.

This chain joins TRBV29-1 and TRBJ1-2; D uncertain. Germline-derived CDR1 and CDR2 are SQVTM and ANQGSEA. The CDR3 is 13 residues long. Trimming cost V 4 bases and J 0 bases, with 9 bases left between them. DNA for the CDR3: TGCAGCGTTGTTTCCGGGACTAACTATGGCTACACCTTC. Its protein product is CSVVSGTNYGYTF.

The chain recombines TRBV6-6 with TRBJ2-1, with 8 bases fitting TRBD1. Germline CDR1 is MNHNY and CDR2 is SVGAGI (reference sequence). This CDR3 comprises 13 residues. V trimming: 0 bases; J trimming: 12 bases; junction bases outside the gene matches: 4. The CDR3 sequence is CASSYSMGTGQFF. The CDR3, as DNA: TGTGCCAGCAGTTACTCGATGGGGACAGGGCAGTTCTTC.

About this clone itself: One end of the junction is discordant with germline, which a read error may explain. CDR3 in amino acids: CASSLTGSEKLFF. DNA for the CDR3: TGTGCTAGCAGCTTGACAGGATCCGAAAAACTGTTTTTT. The rearrangement joins TRBV7-7 to TRBJ1-4; a weak D match, TRBD1 (6 bases). The CDR3 covers 13 residues. Germline CDR1 is SSHAT and CDR2 is FNYEAQ (reference sequence).

This clone has a single count. This CDR3 is also generated by other DNA sequences in the sample. V usage is TRBV5-5 and J usage is TRBJ1-5; possible D gene TRBD1, 6 bases. The CDR3 is 14 amino acids. From germline, CDR1 is SGHKS and CDR2 YYEKEE (reference sequence). Trimming pared 3 bases from V and 7 bases from J, leaving 14 bases between. The CDR3 DNA is TGTGCCAGCAGCTCCCTCAGGGGCTCCCAGCCCCAGCATTTT. Translated, it gives CASSSLRGSQPQHF.

The chain employs TRBV6-6 and TRBJ1-1; tentative D call: TRBD1 (6 bases). V lost 6 bases, J lost 4 bases, and 15 bases lay in between. The germline V gene encodes CDR1 MNHNY and CDR2 SVGAGI (reference sequence). CDR3 size: 14 residues. The CDR3 DNA reads TGTGCCAGCAGAATTACAGGGTCCTCCACTGAAGCTTTCTTT. Amino acid sequence: CASRITGSSTEAFF.